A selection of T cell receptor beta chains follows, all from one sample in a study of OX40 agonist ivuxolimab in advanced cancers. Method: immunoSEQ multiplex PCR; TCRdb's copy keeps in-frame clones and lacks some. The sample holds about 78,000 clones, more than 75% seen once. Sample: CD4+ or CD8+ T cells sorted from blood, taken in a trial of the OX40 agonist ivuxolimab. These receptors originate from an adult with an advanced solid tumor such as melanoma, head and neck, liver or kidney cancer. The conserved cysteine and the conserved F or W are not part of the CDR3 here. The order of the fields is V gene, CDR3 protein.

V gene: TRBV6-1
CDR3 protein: ASSEHPNTGMGNSPLH

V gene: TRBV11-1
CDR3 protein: ASSFGLTRLGNTGELF

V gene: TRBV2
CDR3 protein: ASSATSDEQY

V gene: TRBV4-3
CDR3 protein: ASSQVAGDHEQY

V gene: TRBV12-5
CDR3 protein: ASGPLDGQETQY

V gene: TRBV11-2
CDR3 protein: ASSFRGILAEAF

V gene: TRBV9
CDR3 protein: ASSFQSSYNEQF

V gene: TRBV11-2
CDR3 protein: ASSLDQPGTTDTQY

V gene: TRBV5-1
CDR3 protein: ASSLPTQETQY

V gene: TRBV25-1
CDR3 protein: ASSESAASTDTQY

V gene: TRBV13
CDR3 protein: ASSLRGQETQY

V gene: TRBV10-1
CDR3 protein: ASSSSGTGTTF

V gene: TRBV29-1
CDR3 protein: SVGRTSDEQY

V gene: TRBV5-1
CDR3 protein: ASSLGPTGVNQPQH

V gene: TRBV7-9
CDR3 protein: ASSQLTGFYNEQF

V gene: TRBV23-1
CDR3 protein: ASNREGTSPYNEQF

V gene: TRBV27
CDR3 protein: ASSRDPAPVVTGELF

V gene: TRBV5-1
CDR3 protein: ASSSGTSAYNEQF

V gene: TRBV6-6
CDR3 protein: ASRYNLGADQETQY

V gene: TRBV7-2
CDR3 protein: ASSFFTGDTQY

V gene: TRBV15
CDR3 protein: ATSSYISSYNEQF

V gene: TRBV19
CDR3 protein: ASSYLQVLNYGYT

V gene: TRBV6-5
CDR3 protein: ASSYRGQGAYGYT